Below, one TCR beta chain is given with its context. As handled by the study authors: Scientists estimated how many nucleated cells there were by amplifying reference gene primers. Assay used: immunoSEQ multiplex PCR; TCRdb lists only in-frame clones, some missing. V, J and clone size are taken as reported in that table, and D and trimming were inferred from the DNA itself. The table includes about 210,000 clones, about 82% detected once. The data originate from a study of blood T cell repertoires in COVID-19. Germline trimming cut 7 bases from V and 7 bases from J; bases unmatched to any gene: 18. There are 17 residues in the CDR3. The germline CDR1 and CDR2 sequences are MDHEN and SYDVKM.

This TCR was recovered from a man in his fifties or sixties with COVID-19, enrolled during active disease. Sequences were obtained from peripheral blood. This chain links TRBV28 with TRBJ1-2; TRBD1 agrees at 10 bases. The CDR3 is CASTPPGTGVRVGGYTF. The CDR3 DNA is TGTGCCAGCACCCCCCCCGGGACAGGGGTACGTGTAGGTGGCTACACCTTC.